The 14 T cell receptor beta chains reported below all come from one sample, sequenced in a study of CD8 T cells in Susac syndrome. Random hexamers were used to reverse transcribe the RNA input (0.5 to 1 ug). TCRdb called the immunoSEQ multiplex PCR reads again in MiXCR, with one record for every CDR3 protein. Of approximately 200,000 distinct CDR3 sequences detected, approximately 95% appear once; the ten largest clones hold approximately 0.075%. Sample: CD4+ T cells from PBMCs. The origin of the receptors is a human donor with multiple sclerosis.

The chain links TRBV6-5 to TRBJ2-7; TRBD1 agrees at 8 bases. The CDR3 totals 14 residues. CDR1 is MNHEY, CDR2 SVGAGI, per germline. After removal of 2 bases from V and 2 bases from J, the junction contained 2 bases not matched to a gene. The DNA of the CDR3 is TGTGCCAGCAGTTACAGGGGACAGGCCTACGAGCAGTACTTC. Translation gives CASSYRGQAYEQYF.

As regards this clonotype: The junction differs from germline at one of its ends, possibly a read error. The CDR3 DNA follows: TGTGCCAGCAGCATTAGCGGGGCCTCCACAGATACGCAGTTTTTT. Its translation is CASSISGASTDTQFF. This chain uses TRBV7-9 with TRBJ2-3, with 8 bases that match TRBD2. The CDR3 contains 15 residues. Germline loops: CDR1 SEHNR, CDR2 FQNEAQ (reference sequence).

This chain connects TRBV20-1 to TRBJ2-3, with a possible D match to TRBD2 (6 bases). The germline V gene has CDR1 DFQATT and CDR2 SNEGSKA (reference sequence). With 6 bases removed from V and 2 bases from J, the gap between germline ends came to 18 bases. The CDR3 is 15 amino acids. The CDR3 spells CSASRDGGTTDTQYF. The CDR3 region has the DNA TGCAGTGCCTCTCGGGACGGGGGAACCACAGATACGCAGTATTTT.

This chain joins TRBV3-1 and TRBJ1-1; D perhaps matches TRBD1 (5 bases). There are 15 residues in the CDR3. V lost 2 bases, J lost 5 bases, and 15 bases lay in between. The germline V gene has CDR1 LGHDT and CDR2 YNNKEL (reference sequence). DNA of the CDR3: TGTGCCAGCAGCCAACCTCAGGGAGGGTGGACTGAAGCTTTCTTT. Protein: CASSQPQGGWTEAFF.

The chain has TRBV2 and TRBJ1-6, with no clear D. V lost 3 bases, J lost 6 bases, and 15 bases lay in between. The CDR3 has 16 residues. Germline assignment: CDR1 SNHLY and CDR2 FYNNEI. The CDR3 here is CASSDSQDFSNSPLHF. The CDR3 coding sequence is TGTGCCAGCAGTGATTCCCAGGACTTTTCTAATTCACCCCTCCACTTT.

The J gene is TRBJ2-7, the V gene TRBV3-1; no clear D. This CDR3 is 15 amino acids long. Germline V CDR1 and CDR2: LGHDT, YNNKEL (reference sequence). Between the trimmed V and J ends, which lost 0 bases and 0 bases, there was a span of 9 bases. CDR3: CASSQDYAGSYEQYF. The CDR3 DNA is TGTGCCAGCAGCCAAGATTATGCAGGCTCCTACGAGCAGTACTTC.

V gene TRBV30 combines with J gene TRBJ2-2, with no clear D. The V end lost 1 base, the J end lost 7 bases, and 7 bases lay between the germline ends. Germline assignment: CDR1 GTSNPN and CDR2 SVGIG (reference sequence). The CDR3 spans 12 residues. This CDR3 reads CAWSGKYGELFF. CDR3 bases: TGTGCCTGGAGTGGAAAGTACGGGGAGCTGTTTTTT.

This chain connects TRBV7-8 to TRBJ1-5; D is unresolved. The CDR3 runs to 15 residues. With 5 bases removed from V and 2 bases from J, the gap between germline ends came to 13 bases. Germline V lookup: CDR1 SGHVS, CDR2 FQNEAQ. The CDR3 here is CASSDAGFGNQPQHF. For the CDR3, the DNA is TGTGCCAGCAGCGACGCGGGGTTCGGCAATCAGCCCCAGCATTTT.

Details on this clonotype: Its ends do not fully match the called genes, so a read error is possible. The rearrangement links TRBV7-9 to TRBJ2-6; a possible D gene is TRBD1 (5 bases). CDR1 is SEHNR, CDR2 FQNEAQ, per germline (reference sequence). The length of the CDR3 is 17 residues. CDR3 DNA sequence: TGTGCCAGCAGCTTTCTTTCTACTGGGTTAGGGGCCAGCGTCCTGACTTTC. This sequence encodes CASSFLSTGLGASVLTF. The full variable domain, in which reference TRBV7-9 and TRBJ2-6 provide the parts outside the CDR3, is DTGVSQNPRHKITKRGQNVTFRCDPISEHNRLYWYRQTLGQGPEFLTYFQNEAQLEKSRLLSDRFSAERPKGSFSTLEIQRTEQGDSAMYLCASSFLSTGLGASVLTFGAGSRLTVL.

The rearrangement links TRBV7-2 to TRBJ2-5; a weak D match, TRBD2 (6 bases). The V gene's germline CDR1 is SGHTA and CDR2 FQGNSA. The V end was cut by 4 bases, the J end by 3 bases, with 12 bases between. The CDR3 contains 14 residues. CDR3 region: CASSYKGGEETQYF. In DNA, the CDR3 is TGTGCCAGCAGCTACAAGGGCGGGGAAGAGACCCAGTACTTC.

The gene calls are TRBV29-1 and TRBJ2-7; D might be TRBD1 (6 bases). Germline V lookup: CDR1 SQVTM, CDR2 ANQGSEA. This CDR3 spans 15 amino acids. The CDR3 DNA sequence: TGCAACGAAGGAAGGGACATAGGGATTACCCGCGAGCAGTACGTC. The encoded protein is CNEGRDIGITREQYV.

J is TRBJ1-2 and V is TRBV29-1; no clear D gene. Germline V gene sequence: CDR1 SQVTM, CDR2 ANQGSEA. V was cut by 3 bases and J by 6 bases, with 11 bases left in between. The CDR3 has 12 amino acids. CDR3 residues: CSVDVGIDGYTF. CDR3 nucleotide sequence: TGCAGCGTTGACGTCGGGATAGATGGCTACACCTTC.

As DNA, the CDR3 is TGCAGCGTGGCCCAAGGGCTGAATAGCAATCAGCCCCAGCATTTT. It specifies CSVAQGLNSNQPQHF. The chain carries TRBV29-1 and TRBJ1-5, with D hard to call. The CDR3 is 15 amino acids. Trimming left V 6 bases short and J 0 bases short, with 15 bases between. CDR1 and CDR2 (germline): SQVTM, ANQGSEA.

The chain carries TRBV29-1 and TRBJ1-2, with D perhaps matching TRBD1 (5 bases). This CDR3 spans 13 amino acids. Germline V CDR1 and CDR2: SQVTM, ANQGSEA. V dropped 1 base and J dropped 8 bases, with 14 bases sitting between them. CDR3 nucleotides: TGCAGCGTTGAAGCTACAGGTTTTAGCGGCTACACCTTC. It encodes CSVEATGFSGYTF. Together with reference TRBV29-1 and TRBJ1-2, the CDR3 gives the full variable domain: SAVISQKPSRDICQRGTSLTIQCQVDSQVTMMFWYRQQPGQSLTLIATANQGSEATYESGFVIDKFPISRPNLTFSTLTVSNMSPEDSSIYLCSVEATGFSGYTFGSGTRLTVV.